Listed below are T cell receptor beta chains from one sample, sequenced in a study of cytomegalovirus exposure and HLA in healthy donors. Using immunoSEQ multiplex PCR, the repertoire was profiled, and TCRdb retains in-frame clones only, with some absent. The sample yields some 190,000 clones, 65% to 85% seen once. The specimen was PBMCs. These receptor sequences come from a woman between 18 and 29 years old in good health and CMV-seronegative. The CDR3 runs from the conserved cysteine through the conserved F or W. A D gene is named only where the DNA matches it firmly. Size values are once, few and many counts, or a class for expanded clones, and some rows have none.

d_call clone_size j_call v_call cdr3_aa cdr3_nt
- - TRBJ1-1 TRBV18 CASSPPKGDTEAFF TGTGCCAGCTCACCACCAAAGGGAGATACTGAAGCTTTCTTT
- - TRBJ2-3 TRBV30 CAWSVLGQSTDTQYF TGTGCCTGGAGCGTCCTCGGACAGAGCACAGATACGCAGTATTTT
TRBD1 few TRBJ2-1 TRBV2 CASSLRGQTTYNEQFF TGTGCCAGCAGCTTAAGGGGGCAGACGACCTACAATGAGCAGTTCTTC
- - TRBJ1-4 TRBV6-4 CASPQREGANEKLFF TGTGCCAGCCCCCAAAGGGAGGGCGCAAATGAAAAACTGTTTTTT
- - TRBJ1-5 TRBV4-1 CASSQEDSTPQHF TGCGCCAGCAGCCAAGAGGACAGCACCCCCCAGCATTTT
- - TRBJ2-1 TRBV30 CAWATGSYNEQFF TGTGCCTGGGCGACAGGTTCCTACAATGAGCAGTTCTTC
- once TRBJ2-7 TRBV28 CASIERAATYEQYF TGTGCCAGCATCGAGCGGGCCGCCACCTACGAGCAGTACTTC
- - TRBJ1-3 TRBV19 CATEQGPGNTIYF TGTGCCACGGAACAGGGCCCTGGAAACACCATATATTTT
- few TRBJ1-1 TRBV6-5 CASSYRGNTEAFF TGTGCCAGCAGTTATCGGGGTAACACTGAAGCTTTCTTT
TRBD2 - TRBJ2-3 TRBV27 CASSPAPGLALDTQYF TGTGCCAGCAGTCCAGCCCCGGGACTAGCGTTAGATACGCAGTATTTT
- few TRBJ1-4 TRBV4-1 CASSLHQQPGKLFF TGCGCCAGCAGCCTCCATCAGCAACCGGGAAAACTGTTTTTT
TRBD1 - TRBJ1-1 TRBV7-9 CASSLGTGGRTEAFF TGTGCCAGCAGCCTCGGGACAGGGGGCCGAACTGAAGCTTTCTTT
TRBD2 - TRBJ2-7 TRBV7-9 CASSSLGGLASPYEQYF TGTGCCAGCAGCTCCCTGGGGGGACTAGCATCCCCCTACGAGCAGTACTTC
TRBD1 few TRBJ1-2 TRBV19 CASSRRGDRGGGYTF TGTGCCAGTAGCAGAAGAGGGGACAGGGGGGGTGGCTACACCTTC
- - TRBJ2-2 TRBV5-1 CASRRDTGELFF TGCGCCAGCAGGCGGGACACCGGGGAGCTGTTTTTT
TRBD1 - TRBJ2-6 TRBV5-1 CASSFPGTGYSGANVLTF TGCGCCAGCAGTTTTCCCGGGACAGGGTACTCTGGGGCCAACGTCCTGACTTTC
TRBD2 - TRBJ2-1 TRBV2 CASSGLAGYEQFF TGTGCCAGCAGTGGACTAGCGGGATATGAGCAGTTCTTC
TRBD2 - TRBJ2-3 TRBV9 CASSMTSGGAADTQYF TGTGCCAGCAGCATGACTAGCGGGGGGGCCGCAGATACGCAGTATTTT
- few TRBJ1-6 TRBV7-2 CASSLAHTESPLHF TGTGCCAGCAGCTTAGCCCATACGGAGTCACCCCTCCACTTT
TRBD1 - TRBJ2-7 TRBV7-2 CASSPEGGQAYEQYF TGTGCCAGCAGCCCCGAAGGGGGACAGGCTTACGAGCAGTACTTC
- - TRBJ2-3 TRBV18 CASSPTAWGGTDTQYF TGTGCCAGCTCACCCACTGCCTGGGGCGGAACAGATACGCAGTATTTT
- - TRBJ2-7 TRBV5-1 CASSLTSEQYF TGCGCCAGCAGCTTGACGAGCGAGCAGTACTTC
TRBD2 - TRBJ2-1 TRBV30 CAWSYPGLAIGGEQFF TGTGCCTGGAGTTATCCGGGACTAGCGATCGGCGGTGAGCAGTTCTTC
TRBD1 - TRBJ1-5 TRBV5-1 CASSSSTGENQPQHF TGCGCCAGCAGCTCCTCGACAGGGGAGAATCAGCCCCAGCATTTT
TRBD1 - TRBJ2-7 TRBV5-6 CASTSGTGTYEQYF TGTGCCAGCACCTCCGGGACAGGGACCTACGAGCAGTACTTC
TRBD1 - TRBJ2-1 TRBV2 CASNDRGRSYNEQFF TGTGCCAGCAACGACAGGGGTCGGTCCTACAATGAGCAGTTCTTC
TRBD1 - TRBJ1-2 TRBV19 CASKRQGTELNYGYTF TGTGCCAGTAAGCGTCAAGGGACAGAACTCAACTATGGCTACACCTTC